The 21 T cell receptor beta chains in this list originate from one sample, sequenced in a study of blood T cell repertoires in COVID-19. Clones were sequenced by immunoSEQ multiplex PCR, and TCRdb holds only the in-frame ones, with some missing. This repertoire shows about 240,000 clones, approximately 86% found once; its top ten account for about 7%. Material for sequencing was peripheral blood. The receptors were sampled from a man between 60 and 70 years old who had recovered from COVID-19.

A single count supports this clone. The chain employs TRBV6-5 and TRBJ2-1; D perhaps matches TRBD1 (6 bases). V lost 0 bases to trimming and J lost 9 bases, with 15 bases between them. Germline loops: CDR1 MNHEY, CDR2 SVGAGI. The CDR3 has 15 amino acids. CDR3 amino acids: CASSYSNQGNAEQFF. The CDR3 bases are TGTGCCAGCAGTTACTCGAACCAGGGGAATGCTGAGCAGTTCTTC.

This clone has just a few counts. This sequence joins TRBV30 and TRBJ1-1; possible D gene TRBD1, 5 bases. V was clipped by 5 bases and J by 10 bases, with 14 bases between them. CDR1 is GTSNPN and CDR2 is SVGIG in the germline V gene (reference sequence). This CDR3 spans 11 amino acids. Here the CDR3 DNA reads TGTGCCTGGCTAAAGACCCAGGGAGCTTTCTTT. Protein: CAWLKTQGAFF.

The V and J genes are TRBV25-1 and TRBJ1-2; D unclear. Deletions cut 6 bases from V and 4 bases from J, with 9 bases between. The germline V gene has CDR1 MGHDK and CDR2 SYGVNS. The CDR3 runs to 12 residues. The CDR3 spells CASRAATYGYTF. The CDR3 nucleotides read TGTGCCAGCAGGGCAGCGACCTATGGCTACACCTTC.

This sequence joins TRBV18 and TRBJ1-1, with D unclear. This CDR3 has 13 amino acids. The ends were cut back, 1 base at V and 7 bases at J, with 10 bases in the middle. CDR1 and CDR2 from the germline V gene are KGHSH and LQKENI. CDR3 sequence: CASSPHVLSEAFF. CDR3 nucleotides: TGTGCCAGCTCACCACACGTTCTCAGTGAAGCTTTCTTT.

The chain employs TRBV18 and TRBJ2-4; 11 bases agree with TRBD2. V lost 3 bases, J lost 1 base, and 5 bases stayed unmatched. Germline CDR1 reads KGHSH; CDR2 reads LQKENI. The CDR3 spans 17 residues. CDR3 bases: TGTGCCAGCTCACCGCCAACTAGCGGGGGTGCCAAAAACATTCAGTACTTC. Its protein product is CASSPPTSGGAKNIQYF.

This clone was observed many times. This chain links TRBV7-9 with TRBJ1-6, with TRBD1 as a possible D gene (5 bases). In germline, CDR1 is SEHNR, CDR2 FQNEAQ (reference sequence). Trimming took off 5 bases at V and 6 bases at J, with 14 bases between the two ends. The CDR3 runs 15 residues. The CDR3 DNA sequence: TGTGCCAGCAGCCAAGGGGAAATTCCTAATTCACCCCTCCACTTT. Translated: CASSQGEIPNSPLHF.

This rearrangement joins TRBV7-9 to TRBJ2-3, with 8 bases matching TRBD1. The CDR3 has 14 residues. Looked up from germline, CDR1 is SEHNR and CDR2 is FQNEAQ (reference sequence). Trimming at V came to 8 bases and at J to 5 bases, leaving 9 bases not matched to a gene. This CDR3 reads CASGWTGSRDTQYF. For the CDR3, the DNA is TGTGCCAGCGGGTGGACAGGGTCCAGAGATACGCAGTATTTT.

The chain combines TRBV7-9 with TRBJ2-1; D is unclear. CDR3 size: 12 residues. The germline V gene encodes CDR1 SEHNR and CDR2 FQNEAQ (reference sequence). V dropped 0 bases and J dropped 5 bases, with 2 bases sitting between them. In DNA, the CDR3 is TGTGCCAGCAGCTTAGCCAACAATGAGCAGTTCTTC. Protein product: CASSLANNEQFF. The full variable domain, in which reference TRBV7-9 and TRBJ2-1 provide the parts outside the CDR3, is DTGVSQNPRHKITKRGQNVTFRCDPISEHNRLYWYRQTLGQGPEFLTYFQNEAQLEKSRLLSDRFSAERPKGSFSTLEIQRTEQGDSAMYLCASSLANNEQFFGPGTRLTVL.

This clone was found once. The chain combines TRBV3-1 (or the pseudogene TRBV3-2) with TRBJ2-7, with D maybe TRBD2 (6 bases). Trimming stripped 0 bases from V and 0 bases from J, with 15 bases between. The CDR3 length is 17 residues. Germline CDR1 reads LGHDT; CDR2 reads YNNKEL (reference sequence). As DNA, the CDR3 is TGTGCCAGCAGCCAAGAAGCCCGCCCCGGGAGCTCCTACGAGCAGTACGTC. Translation: CASSQEARPGSSYEQYV.

The genes are TRBV5-4 and TRBJ2-7; 8 bases align to TRBD2. The trim removed 2 bases at V and 1 base at J, leaving 8 bases unmatched. This CDR3 has 16 residues. Per germline, CDR1 SGHNT and CDR2 YYREEE (reference sequence). CDR3 nucleotide sequence: TGTGCCAGCAGCTTTAGGGCGGGGGGTTCTTCCTACGAGCAGTACTTC. It specifies CASSFRAGGSSYEQYF.

The chain uses TRBV3-1 (or the pseudogene TRBV3-2) and TRBJ1-2, with D possibly TRBD1 on 6 matching bases. The V gene lost 4 bases and the J gene lost 2 bases, with 20 bases spanning the gap. There are 17 residues in the CDR3. Germline V lookup: CDR1 LGHDT, CDR2 YNNKEL (reference sequence). The CDR3 bases are TGTGCCAGCAGCCCCCCCGTCCTACAGGGAACCAACTATGGCTACACCTTC. This gives the protein CASSPPVLQGTNYGYTF.

The chain employs TRBV19 and TRBJ1-6, with 11 bases matching TRBD1. Trimming removed 5 bases from V and 9 bases from J; junction bases left unmatched: 6. Germline-derived CDR1 and CDR2 are LNHDA and SQIVND (reference sequence). CDR3 length: 15 residues. The CDR3: CASSPDRGQVSPLHF. The CDR3, as DNA: TGTGCCAGTAGTCCGGACAGGGGGCAAGTTTCACCCCTCCACTTT.

In its sample, this clone was seen a few times. V usage is TRBV18 and J usage is TRBJ1-3; D is perhaps TRBD1 (5 bases). Trimming took off 3 bases at V and 0 bases at J, with 12 bases between the two ends. The CDR3 has 16 residues. Per germline, CDR1 KGHSH and CDR2 LQKENI. For the CDR3, the DNA is TGTGCCAGCTCACCTAGCCCCGGGGGCTCTGGAAACACCATATATTTT. Translated, it gives CASSPSPGGSGNTIYF.

The chain carries TRBV5-1 and TRBJ1-3, with D possibly matching TRBD1 (5 bases). Germline CDR1 is SGHRS and CDR2 is YFSETQ. V was cut by 7 bases and J by 12 bases, with 17 bases left in between. This CDR3 contains 12 residues. Here the CDR3 reads CASGVDGGFIYF. The CDR3 bases are TGCGCCAGCGGTGTAGACGGGGGTTTCATATATTTT.

This chain uses TRBV6-1 with TRBJ2-5; 8 nucleotides match TRBD2. Germline CDR1 is MNHNS and CDR2 is SASEGT. There are 16 residues in the CDR3. V lost 2 bases, J lost 6 bases, and 11 bases stayed unmatched. The CDR3 region is CASSERAVSGGKTQYF. The DNA for the CDR3 is TGTGCCAGCAGTGAAAGGGCAGTAAGCGGGGGAAAGACCCAGTACTTC.

The chain recombines TRBV6-5 with TRBJ2-2; 9 bases map to TRBD2. Trimming cost V 2 bases and J 6 bases; bases outside gene matches: 7. The V gene's germline CDR1 is MNHEY and CDR2 SVGAGI. CDR3 length: 16 residues. In DNA form, the CDR3 reads TGTGCCAGCAGTTACCGTGGACTAGCGAGGTCCGGGGAGCTGTTTTTT. Amino acids: CASSYRGLARSGELFF.

The chain combines TRBV3-1 (or the pseudogene TRBV3-2) with TRBJ2-5; TRBD2 matches 12 bases. Per the germline V gene, CDR1 is LGHDT and CDR2 is YNNKEL (reference sequence). The J segment lost 7 bases and the V segment lost 3 bases, leaving 6 bases of the junction unmatched. This CDR3 is built from 15 residues. The CDR3: CASSQASGGDGTQYF. As DNA, the CDR3 is TGTGCCAGCAGCCAGGCTAGCGGGGGGGATGGGACCCAGTACTTC.

V usage is TRBV7-9 and J usage is TRBJ2-3, with TRBD1 matching 10 bases. The V gene end was trimmed by 7 bases and the J gene end by 2 bases; junction bases not matched to a gene: 3. CDR3 length: 14 amino acids. The germline gives CDR1 SEHNR, CDR2 FQNEAQ (reference sequence). In DNA form, the CDR3 reads TGTGCCAGCACCGACAGGGGGCCCACAGATACGCAGTATTTT. Amino acid sequence: CASTDRGPTDTQYF. The full variable domain, its missing parts supplied by reference TRBV7-9 and TRBJ2-3, is DTGVSQNPRHKITKRGQNVTFRCDPISEHNRLYWYRQTLGQGPEFLTYFQNEAQLEKSRLLSDRFSAERPKGSFSTLEIQRTEQGDSAMYLCASTDRGPTDTQYFGPGTRLTVL.

The chain employs TRBV30 and TRBJ2-1; 10 nucleotides match TRBD1. The germline CDR1 and CDR2 sequences are GTSNPN and SVGIG (reference sequence). Trimming cost V 4 bases and J 8 bases; bases outside gene matches: 5. This CDR3 region has 13 residues. The CDR3 coding sequence is TGTGCCTGGATGGGACAGGGGAAGGATGAGCAGTTCTTC. It specifies CAWMGQGKDEQFF.

The genes are TRBV29-1 and TRBJ1-1; D possibly corresponds to TRBD1 (5 bases). The germline V gene has CDR1 SQVTM and CDR2 ANQGSEA. Trimming cost V 8 bases and J 3 bases, with 19 bases left between them. The CDR3 sequence is 14 residues long. CDR3 sequence: CSSSRDSFDTEAFF. CDR3 in DNA: TGCAGCTCCTCAAGAGACAGTTTCGACACTGAAGCTTTCTTT.

The gene calls are TRBV6-1 and TRBJ2-3; TRBD1 aligns across 7 bases. After removal of 3 bases from V and 0 bases from J, the junction contained 9 bases not matched to a gene. Germline CDR1 MNHNS, CDR2 SASEGT. CDR3 size: 17 residues. CDR3 sequence reads: CASSDRGSSFSTDTQYF. The CDR3 DNA reads as TGTGCCAGCAGTGACAGGGGGTCTTCCTTTAGCACAGATACGCAGTATTTT.